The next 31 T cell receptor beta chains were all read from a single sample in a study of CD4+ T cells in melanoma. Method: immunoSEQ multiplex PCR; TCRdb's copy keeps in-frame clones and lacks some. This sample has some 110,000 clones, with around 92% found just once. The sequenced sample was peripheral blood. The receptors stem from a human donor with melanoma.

In DNA form, the CDR3 reads TGTGCCAGCTCACCACGGGACACGGGGGTCTATAATTCACCCCTCCACTTT. This sequence encodes CASSPRDTGVYNSPLHF. This rearrangement joins TRBV18 to TRBJ1-6; perhaps TRBD1 as D (6 bases). Trimming took off 1 base at V and 3 bases at J, with 13 bases between the two ends. CDR1 and CDR2 (germline): KGHSH, LQKENI. The CDR3 runs 17 residues.

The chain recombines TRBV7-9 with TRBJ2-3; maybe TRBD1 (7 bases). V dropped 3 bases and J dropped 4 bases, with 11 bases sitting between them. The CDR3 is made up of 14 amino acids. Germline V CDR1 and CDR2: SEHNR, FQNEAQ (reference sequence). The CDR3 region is CASSFGRGADTQYF. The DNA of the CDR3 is TGTGCCAGCAGCTTCGGCAGGGGGGCAGATACGCAGTATTTT. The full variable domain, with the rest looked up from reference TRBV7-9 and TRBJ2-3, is DTGVSQNPRHKITKRGQNVTFRCDPISEHNRLYWYRQTLGQGPEFLTYFQNEAQLEKSRLLSDRFSAERPKGSFSTLEIQRTEQGDSAMYLCASSFGRGADTQYFGPGTRLTVL.

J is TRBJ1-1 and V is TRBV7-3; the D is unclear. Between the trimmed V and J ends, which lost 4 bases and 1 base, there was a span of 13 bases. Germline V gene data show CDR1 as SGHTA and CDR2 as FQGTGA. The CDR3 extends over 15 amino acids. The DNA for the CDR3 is TGTGCCAGCAGCTCTCAACCCGTTGAGAACACTGAAGCTTTCTTT. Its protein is CASSSQPVENTEAFF.

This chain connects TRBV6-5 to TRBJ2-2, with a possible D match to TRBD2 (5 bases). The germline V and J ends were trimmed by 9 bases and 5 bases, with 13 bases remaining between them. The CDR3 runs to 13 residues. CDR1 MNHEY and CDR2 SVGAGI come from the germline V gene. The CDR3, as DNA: TGTGCCAGTTGGGATTCGGGGACCGGGGAGCTGTTTTTT. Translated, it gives CASWDSGTGELFF.

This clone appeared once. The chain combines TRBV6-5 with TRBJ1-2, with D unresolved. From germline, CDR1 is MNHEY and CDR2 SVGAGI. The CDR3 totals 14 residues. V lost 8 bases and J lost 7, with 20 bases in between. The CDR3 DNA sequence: TGTGCCAGCTCATCTACAGCCATCCGAAGTGGCTACACCTTC. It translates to CASSSTAIRSGYTF.

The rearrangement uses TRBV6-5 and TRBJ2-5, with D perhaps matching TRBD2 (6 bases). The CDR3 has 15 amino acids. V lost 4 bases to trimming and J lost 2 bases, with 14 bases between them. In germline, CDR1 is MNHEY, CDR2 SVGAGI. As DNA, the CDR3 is TGTGCCAGCAGTTCTCTGGGCAGCGGGCAAGAGACCCAGTACTTC. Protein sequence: CASSSLGSGQETQYF.

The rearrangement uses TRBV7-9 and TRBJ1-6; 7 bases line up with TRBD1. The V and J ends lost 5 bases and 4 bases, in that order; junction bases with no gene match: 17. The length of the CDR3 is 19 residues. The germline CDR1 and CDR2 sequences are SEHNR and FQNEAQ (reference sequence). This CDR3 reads CASSPRQGRDGPYNSPLHF. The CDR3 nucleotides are TGTGCCAGCAGCCCCAGACAGGGACGGGATGGGCCGTATAATTCACCCCTCCACTTT.

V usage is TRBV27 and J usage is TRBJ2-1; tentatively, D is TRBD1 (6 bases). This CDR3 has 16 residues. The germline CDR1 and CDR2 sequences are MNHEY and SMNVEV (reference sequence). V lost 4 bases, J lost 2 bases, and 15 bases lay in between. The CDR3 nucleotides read TGTGCCAGCAGTTCTTCCGGGACACTTACCTACAATGAGCAGTTCTTC. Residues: CASSSSGTLTYNEQFF.

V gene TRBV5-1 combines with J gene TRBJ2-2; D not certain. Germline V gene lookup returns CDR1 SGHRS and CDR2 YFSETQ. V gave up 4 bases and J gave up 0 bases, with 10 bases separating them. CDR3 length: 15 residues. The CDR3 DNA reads TGCGCCAGCAGCCTCCTCATACCGAACACCGGGGAGCTGTTTTTT. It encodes CASSLLIPNTGELFF.

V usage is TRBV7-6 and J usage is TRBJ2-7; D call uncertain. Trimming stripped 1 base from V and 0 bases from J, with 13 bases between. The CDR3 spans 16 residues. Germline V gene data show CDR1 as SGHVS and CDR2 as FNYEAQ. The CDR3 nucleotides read TGTGCCAGCAGCTTAGGGTTCTTGGTTATCTCCTACGAGCAGTACTTC. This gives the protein CASSLGFLVISYEQYF.

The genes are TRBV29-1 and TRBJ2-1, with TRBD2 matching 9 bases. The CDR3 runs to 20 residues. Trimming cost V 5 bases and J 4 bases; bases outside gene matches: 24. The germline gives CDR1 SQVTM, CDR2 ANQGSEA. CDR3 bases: TGCAGCGTTACCTGGGCTGCTAGCGGGGTCTTAAAAGGGACTTACAATGAGCAGTTCTTC. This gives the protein CSVTWAASGVLKGTYNEQFF.

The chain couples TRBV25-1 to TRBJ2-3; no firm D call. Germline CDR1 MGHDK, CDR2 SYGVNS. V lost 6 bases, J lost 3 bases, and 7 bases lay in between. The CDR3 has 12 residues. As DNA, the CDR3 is TGTGCCAGCAGGTTCTCTACAGATACGCAGTATTTT. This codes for CASRFSTDTQYF.

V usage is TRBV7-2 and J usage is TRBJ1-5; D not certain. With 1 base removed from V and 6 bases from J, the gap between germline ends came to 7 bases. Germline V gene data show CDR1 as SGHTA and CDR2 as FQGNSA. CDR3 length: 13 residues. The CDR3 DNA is TGTGCCAGCAGCTTAGGCTTGGTTCAGCCCCAGCATTTT. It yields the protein CASSLGLVQPQHF.

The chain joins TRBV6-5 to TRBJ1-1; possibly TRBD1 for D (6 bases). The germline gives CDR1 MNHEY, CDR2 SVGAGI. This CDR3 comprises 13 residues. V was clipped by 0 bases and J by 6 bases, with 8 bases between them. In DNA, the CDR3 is TGTGCCAGCAGTTACTCCCGGGGGCCTGAAGCTTTCTTT. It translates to CASSYSRGPEAFF.

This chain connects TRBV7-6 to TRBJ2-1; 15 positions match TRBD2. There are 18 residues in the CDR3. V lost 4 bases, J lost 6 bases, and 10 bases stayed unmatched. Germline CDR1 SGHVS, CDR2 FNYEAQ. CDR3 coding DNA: TGTGCCAGCAGCTCGGGGACTAGCGGGAGGTGGGCCTCCAATGAGCAGTTCTTC. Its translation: CASSSGTSGRWASNEQFF.

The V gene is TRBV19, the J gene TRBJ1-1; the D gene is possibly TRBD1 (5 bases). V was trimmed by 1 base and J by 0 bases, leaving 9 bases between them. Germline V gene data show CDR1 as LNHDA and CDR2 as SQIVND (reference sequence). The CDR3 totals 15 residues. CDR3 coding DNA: TGTGCCAGTAGTATAGTCCGGGGGGTGAACACTGAAGCTTTCTTT. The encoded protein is CASSIVRGVNTEAFF.

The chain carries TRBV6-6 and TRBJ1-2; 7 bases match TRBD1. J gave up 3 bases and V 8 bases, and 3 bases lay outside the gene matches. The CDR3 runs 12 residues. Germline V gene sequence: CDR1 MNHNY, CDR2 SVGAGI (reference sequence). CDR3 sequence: CASRQGDYGYTF. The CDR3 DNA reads TGTGCCAGCCGACAGGGAGACTATGGCTACACCTTC.

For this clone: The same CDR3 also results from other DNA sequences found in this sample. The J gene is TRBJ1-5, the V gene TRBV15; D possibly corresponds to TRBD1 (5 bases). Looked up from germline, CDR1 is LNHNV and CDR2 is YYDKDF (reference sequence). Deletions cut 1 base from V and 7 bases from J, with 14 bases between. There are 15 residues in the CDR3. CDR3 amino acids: CATSRGGGLGQPQHF. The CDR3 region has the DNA TGTGCCACCAGCAGAGGGGGCGGATTGGGGCAGCCCCAGCATTTT.

This CDR3 is CSASPEDTQYF. CDR3 coding DNA: TGCAGTGCTTCCCCCGAAGATACGCAGTATTTT. The V and J genes are TRBV20-1 and TRBJ2-3; D unresolved. Germline-derived CDR1 and CDR2 are DFQATT and SNEGSKA (reference sequence). The ends were cut back, 5 bases at V and 5 bases at J, with 8 bases in the middle. CDR3 length equals 11 residues.

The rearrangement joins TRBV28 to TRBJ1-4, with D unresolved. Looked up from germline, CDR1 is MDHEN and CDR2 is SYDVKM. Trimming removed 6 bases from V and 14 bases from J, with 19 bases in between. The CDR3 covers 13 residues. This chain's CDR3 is CASSILGLSSLFF. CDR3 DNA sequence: TGTGCCAGCAGCATTCTAGGACTCTCGAGCCTGTTTTTT.

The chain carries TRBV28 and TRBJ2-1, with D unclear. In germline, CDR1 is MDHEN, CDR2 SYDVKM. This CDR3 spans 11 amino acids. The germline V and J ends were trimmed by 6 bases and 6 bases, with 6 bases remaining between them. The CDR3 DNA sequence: TGTGCCAGCAGCCAAGCCAATGAGCAGTTCTTC. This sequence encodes CASSQANEQFF.

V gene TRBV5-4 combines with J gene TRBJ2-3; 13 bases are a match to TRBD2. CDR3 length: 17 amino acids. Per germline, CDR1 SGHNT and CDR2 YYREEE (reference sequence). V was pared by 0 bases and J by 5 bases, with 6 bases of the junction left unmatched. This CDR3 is CASSLEPGLAGKDTQYF. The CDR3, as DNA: TGTGCCAGCAGCTTGGAACCGGGACTAGCGGGGAAAGATACGCAGTATTTT. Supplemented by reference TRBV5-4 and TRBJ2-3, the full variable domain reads ETGVTQSPTHLIKTRGQQVTLRCSSQSGHNTVSWYQQALGQGPQFIFQYYREEENGRGNFPPRFSGLQFPNYSSELNVNALELDDSALYLCASSLEPGLAGKDTQYFGPGTRLTVL.

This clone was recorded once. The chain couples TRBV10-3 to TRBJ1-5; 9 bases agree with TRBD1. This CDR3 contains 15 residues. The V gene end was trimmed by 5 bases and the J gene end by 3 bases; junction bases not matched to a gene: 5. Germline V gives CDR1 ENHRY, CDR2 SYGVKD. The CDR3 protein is CAISNGTGSNQPQHF. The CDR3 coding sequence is TGTGCCATCAGTAATGGGACAGGGTCCAATCAGCCCCAGCATTTT.

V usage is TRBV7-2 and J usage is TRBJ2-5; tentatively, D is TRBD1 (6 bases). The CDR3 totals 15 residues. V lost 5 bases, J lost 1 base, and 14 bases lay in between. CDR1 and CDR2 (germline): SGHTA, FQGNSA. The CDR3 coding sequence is TGTGCCAGCAGCCAAGACAGGAGAGGCCAAGAGACCCAGTACTTC. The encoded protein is CASSQDRRGQETQYF. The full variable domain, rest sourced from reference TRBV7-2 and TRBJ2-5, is GAGVSQSPSNKVTEKGKDVELRCDPISGHTALYWYRQSLGQGLEFLIYFQGNSAPDKSGLPSDRFSAERTGGSVSTLTIQRTQQEDSAVYLCASSQDRRGQETQYFGPGTRLLVL.

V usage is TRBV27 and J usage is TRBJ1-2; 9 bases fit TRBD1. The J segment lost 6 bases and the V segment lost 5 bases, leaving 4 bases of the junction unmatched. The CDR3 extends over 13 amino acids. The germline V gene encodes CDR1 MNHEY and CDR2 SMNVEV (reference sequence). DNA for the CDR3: TGTGCCAGCAGTCGGAGGACAGGGGATGGCTACACCTTC. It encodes CASSRRTGDGYTF.

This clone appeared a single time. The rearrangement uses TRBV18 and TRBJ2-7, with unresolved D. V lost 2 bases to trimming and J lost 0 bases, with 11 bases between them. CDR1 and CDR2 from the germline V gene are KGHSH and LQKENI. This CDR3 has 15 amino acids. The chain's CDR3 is CASSPSDWSSYEQYF. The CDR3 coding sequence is TGTGCCAGCTCACCATCCGACTGGAGCTCCTACGAGCAGTACTTC. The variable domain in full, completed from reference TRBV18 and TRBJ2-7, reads NAGVMQNPRHLVRRRGQEARLRCSPMKGHSHVYWYRQLPEEGLKFMVYLQKENIIDESGMPKERFSAEFPKEGPSILRIQQVVRGDSAAYFCASSPSDWSSYEQYFGPGTRLTVT.

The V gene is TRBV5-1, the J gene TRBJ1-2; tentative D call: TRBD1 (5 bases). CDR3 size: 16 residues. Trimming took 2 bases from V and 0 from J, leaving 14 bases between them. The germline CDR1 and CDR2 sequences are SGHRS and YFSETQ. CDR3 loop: CASSLSRTGANYGYTF. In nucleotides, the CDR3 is TGCGCCAGCAGCTTATCTCGTACAGGTGCTAACTATGGCTACACCTTC.

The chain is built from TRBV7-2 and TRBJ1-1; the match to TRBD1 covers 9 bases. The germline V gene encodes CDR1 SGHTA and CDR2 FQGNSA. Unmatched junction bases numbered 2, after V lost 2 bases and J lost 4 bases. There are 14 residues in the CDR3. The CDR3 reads CASSLWDRATEAFF. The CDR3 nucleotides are TGTGCCAGCAGCTTATGGGACAGGGCCACTGAAGCTTTCTTT.

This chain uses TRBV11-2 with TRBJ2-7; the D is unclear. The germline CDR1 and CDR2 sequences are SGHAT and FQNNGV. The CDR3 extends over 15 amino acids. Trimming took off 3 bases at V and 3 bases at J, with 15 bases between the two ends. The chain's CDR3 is CASSLGRAAHYEQYF. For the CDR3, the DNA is TGTGCCAGCAGCTTGGGTAGGGCGGCTCACTACGAGCAGTACTTC.

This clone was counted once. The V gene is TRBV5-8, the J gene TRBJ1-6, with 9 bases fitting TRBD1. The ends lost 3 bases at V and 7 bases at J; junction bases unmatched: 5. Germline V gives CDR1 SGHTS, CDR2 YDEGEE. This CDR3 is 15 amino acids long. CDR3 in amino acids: CASSSVGQGNSPLHF. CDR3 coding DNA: TGTGCCAGCAGCTCTGTGGGACAGGGCAATTCACCCCTCCACTTT.

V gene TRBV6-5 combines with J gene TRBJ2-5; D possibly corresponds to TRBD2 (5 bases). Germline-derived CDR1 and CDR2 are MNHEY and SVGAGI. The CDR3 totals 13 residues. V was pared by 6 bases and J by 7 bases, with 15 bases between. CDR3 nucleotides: TGTGCCAGCAGCCTAGCTGCCCGGGGGACCCAGTACTTC. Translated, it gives CASSLAARGTQYF.